Following are 14 T cell receptor beta chains from one sample sequenced in a study of T-cell memory formation after mild COVID-19. TCRdb reanalysed the 5' RACE reads using MiXCR and keeps one entry per CDR3 protein. The sample holds 140,000 or so distinct CDR3 sequences, 6% seen once. The material sequenced was PBMCs or a T cell subset sorted from them (not recorded which). These receptor sequences come from an adult woman who had mild COVID-19 (a few samples of this study predate the infection). Cell type and time point are not known.

The chain has TRBV7-9 and TRBJ1-6; tentatively, D is TRBD1 (6 bases). V was clipped by 4 bases and J by 8 bases, with 15 bases between them. This CDR3 is 15 amino acids long. The germline gives CDR1 SEHNR, CDR2 FQNEAQ (reference sequence). The CDR3 here is CASSSGGGAYSPLHF. DNA for the CDR3: TGTGCCAGCAGCTCGGGGGGGGGCGCTTATTCACCCCTCCACTTT.

The chain combines TRBV11-3 with TRBJ2-3; 7 positions agree with TRBD1. The CDR3 has 14 amino acids. Germline V CDR1 and CDR2: SGHNT, YENEEA. Germline trimming cut 10 bases from V and 3 bases from J; bases unmatched to any gene: 10. CDR3 sequence: CATRRTGTTDTQYF. The CDR3 DNA reads as TGTGCCACGCGAAGGACAGGCACAACAGATACGCAGTATTTT.

The J gene is TRBJ2-7, the V gene TRBV7-2; 8 nucleotides align to TRBD1. The CDR3 covers 15 residues. The V and J ends lost 1 base and 0 bases, in that order; junction bases with no gene match: 2. The germline V gene encodes CDR1 SGHTA and CDR2 FQGNSA. Here the CDR3 reads CASSLDQGASYEQYF. DNA of the CDR3: TGTGCCAGCAGCTTAGATCAGGGGGCCTCCTACGAGCAGTACTTC.

This clonotype occurred a few times. This rearrangement joins TRBV5-1 to TRBJ2-6; TRBD2 matches 9 bases. The CDR3 length is 22 residues. J gave up 0 bases and V 6 bases, and 22 bases lay outside the gene matches. Germline-derived CDR1 and CDR2 are SGHRS and YFSETQ. The DNA of the CDR3 is TGCGCCAGCATACTCCTGCGTGGGGCTAGCGGGACCATTGGCTCTGGGGCCAACGTCCTGACTTTC. Translating it yields CASILLRGASGTIGSGANVLTF.

This clonotype was seen at least ten times. This chain joins TRBV5-1 and TRBJ2-1; 8 nucleotides agree with TRBD2. The CDR3 extends over 15 amino acids. J gave up 6 bases and V 0 bases, and 5 bases lay outside the gene matches. Looked up from germline, CDR1 is SGHRS and CDR2 is YFSETQ. The CDR3 DNA sequence: TGCGCCAGCAGCTTGGGGTTTACTAGCGGCAATGAGCAGTTCTTC. It yields the protein CASSLGFTSGNEQFF.

This clonotype showed up just a few times. The J gene is TRBJ2-7, the V gene TRBV18; D is uncertain. Germline CDR1 KGHSH, CDR2 LQKENI. The CDR3 is made up of 14 amino acids. V shed 3 bases and J shed 0 bases, with 9 bases lying between them. The CDR3 is CASSPTTASYEQYF. CDR3 DNA: TGTGCCAGCTCACCTACTACGGCCTCCTACGAGCAGTACTTC.

The rearrangement joins TRBV9 to TRBJ2-7, with D unclear. Per the germline V gene, CDR1 is SGDLS and CDR2 is YYNGEE. V lost 0 bases, J lost 3 bases, and 10 bases lay in between. The CDR3 length is 14 residues. CDR3 nucleotide sequence: TGTGCCAGCAGCGTAGAGGTCGGGCACTACGAGCAGTACTTC. It translates to CASSVEVGHYEQYF. The full variable domain, completed using reference TRBV9 and TRBJ2-7, is DSGVTQTPKHLITATGQRVTLRCSPRSGDLSVYWYQQSLDQGLQFLIQYYNGEERAKGNILERFSAQQFPDLHSELNLSSLELGDSALYFCASSVEVGHYEQYFGPGTRLTVT.

This clonotype was counted many times. The rearrangement uses TRBV6-2 or TRBV6-3 and TRBJ2-7, with D possibly TRBD2 on 5 matching bases. CDR3 length equals 15 residues. The V and J ends lost 0 bases and 7 bases respectively, with 16 bases between them. Germline V gene sequence: CDR1 MNHEY, CDR2 SVGEGT. CDR3 coding DNA: TGTGCCAGCAGTTACTCGACTGGACTCCCGTTAGAGCAGTACTTC. Translation gives CASSYSTGLPLEQYF.

The chain joins TRBV11-3 to TRBJ2-1; 7 nucleotides agree with TRBD2. Germline values: CDR1 SGHNT, CDR2 YENEEA. The CDR3 contains 16 residues. J gave up 7 bases and V 4 bases, and 13 bases lay outside the gene matches. The CDR3 loop is CASSSTGTTLGNEQFF. The CDR3 DNA follows: TGTGCCAGCAGCTCCACCGGGACTACCCTGGGAAATGAGCAGTTCTTC. The full variable domain, rest sourced from reference TRBV11-3 and TRBJ2-1, is EAGVVQSPRYKIIEKKQPVAFWCNPISGHNTLYWYLQNLGQGPELLIRYENEEAVDDSQLPKDRFSAERLKGVDSTLKIQPAELGDSAVYLCASSSTGTTLGNEQFFGPGTRLTVL.

This clonotype was recorded a few times. The chain has TRBV6-5 and TRBJ2-2, with 7 bases that match TRBD1. Losses at the gene ends were 0 bases for V and 6 bases for J; bases not matched to a gene: 7. The CDR3 sequence is 16 residues long. Germline lookup yields CDR1 MNHEY and CDR2 SVGAGI. CDR3 nucleotide sequence: TGTGCCAGCAGTTACTCGTGGACAGGCGGGCCCGGGGAGCTGTTTTTT. Amino acid sequence: CASSYSWTGGPGELFF.

This clonotype was counted only a few times. The chain combines TRBV18 with TRBJ2-7; 14 bases align to TRBD2. Germline V lookup: CDR1 KGHSH, CDR2 LQKENI. The CDR3 is 16 amino acids. Trimming cost V 3 bases and J 4 bases; bases outside gene matches: 5. Here the CDR3 DNA reads TGTGCCAGCTCACCCCCGGGACTAGCGGGAGTATACGAGCAGTACTTC. This codes for CASSPPGLAGVYEQYF.

This clonotype has just a few counts. The CDR3 sequence is CASSPRDKPGNTGELFF. CDR3 DNA: TGTGCCAGCAGTCCCCGGGACAAACCCGGGAACACCGGGGAGCTGTTTTTT. The rearrangement links TRBV12-3 or TRBV12-4 to TRBJ2-2, with D possibly being TRBD1 (6 bases). This CDR3 region has 17 residues. Trimming shortened V by 5 bases and J by 1 base, and 17 bases separated the two germline ends.

The sample holds many counts of this clonotype. The V call is TRBV18, the J call TRBJ1-5; D is unclear. CDR1 KGHSH and CDR2 LQKENI come from the germline V gene. The CDR3 is 15 residues long. Trimming pared 4 bases from V and 0 bases from J, leaving 10 bases between. The CDR3 loop is CASSLVGDSNQPQHF. CDR3 bases: TGTGCCAGCTCACTGGTCGGGGATAGCAATCAGCCCCAGCATTTT.

This clonotype appeared a few times. This chain joins TRBV7-2 and TRBJ1-2, with D tentatively TRBD1 (6 bases). V was cut by 1 base and J by 6 bases, with 21 bases left in between. CDR3 length equals 17 residues. Germline-derived CDR1 and CDR2 are SGHTA and FQGNSA. This chain's CDR3 is CASSLDGRGRNENGYTF. CDR3 in DNA: TGTGCCAGCAGCTTAGATGGGCGGGGGCGAAACGAAAATGGCTACACCTTC.